A single sample gave rise to the 30 T cell receptor beta chains below, sequenced in a study of cytomegalovirus exposure and HLA in healthy donors. PCR amplification relied on 60 Vbeta primers (plus 13 Jbeta primers). TCRdb's copy holds only in-frame clones and misses some; the assay was immunoSEQ multiplex PCR. Among around 95,000 clones listed, about four fifths were seen once. The sample was PBMCs. These receptors came from a man in his thirties or forties in good health and CMV-seropositive.

The sample holds a few counts of this clone. The chain employs TRBV11-3 and TRBJ2-3; D perhaps matches TRBD2 (5 bases). This CDR3 has 12 amino acids. V shed 8 bases and J shed 4 bases, with 10 bases lying between them. Looked up from germline, CDR1 is SGHNT and CDR2 is YENEEA. For the CDR3, the DNA is TGTGCCAGCGCCCCCGGGGCAGATACGCAGTATTTT. Translating gives CASAPGADTQYF. Looking up the rest from reference TRBV11-3 and TRBJ2-3 gives the full variable domain: EAGVVQSPRYKIIEKKQPVAFWCNPISGHNTLYWYLQNLGQGPELLIRYENEEAVDDSQLPKDRFSAERLKGVDSTLKIQPAELGDSAVYLCASAPGADTQYFGPGTRLTVL.

The chain combines TRBV29-1 with TRBJ2-7; 7 nucleotides align to TRBD2. CDR3 length: 13 residues. Per germline, CDR1 SQVTM and CDR2 ANQGSEA. Losses at the gene ends were 4 bases for V and 3 bases for J; bases not matched to a gene: 6. CDR3 DNA sequence: TGCAGCGTTGGCGGGAGTGGTCTCTACGAGCAGTACTTC. Translated: CSVGGSGLYEQYF.

The DNA of the CDR3 is TGTTTCAGCCACCTTCAGGCCTACGAGCAGTACTTC. This codes for CFSHLQAYEQYF. This rearrangement joins TRBV7-9 to TRBJ2-7; unclear D gene. The CDR3 totals 12 residues. Germline CDR1 is SEHNR and CDR2 is FQNEAQ (reference sequence).

V is TRBV10-3 and J is TRBJ2-5; a possible D gene is TRBD2 (7 bases). The CDR3 length is 16 residues. Germline lookup yields CDR1 ENHRY and CDR2 SYGVKD. V was shortened by 10 bases and J by 1 base, with 22 bases between the two germline ends. The CDR3 loop reads CATTSGGGGGQETQYF. The CDR3 DNA is TGTGCCACCACCTCTGGAGGGGGAGGGGGCCAAGAGACCCAGTACTTC.

The chain is built from TRBV30 and TRBJ1-1; 8 nucleotides match TRBD1. Germline CDR1 is GTSNPN and CDR2 is SVGIG (reference sequence). V gave up 4 bases and J gave up 0 bases; unmatched junction bases: 4. The CDR3 totals 14 residues. CDR3 DNA: TGTGCCTGGATCGGACAGGGATTGAACACTGAAGCTTTCTTT. Translating gives CAWIGQGLNTEAFF.

The J gene is TRBJ2-7, the V gene TRBV5-1, with no clear D. The germline V and J ends were trimmed by 5 bases and 3 bases, with 18 bases remaining between them. Per the germline V gene, CDR1 is SGHRS and CDR2 is YFSETQ. The length of the CDR3 is 15 residues. The CDR3 sequence: CASRRVGAPLYEQYF. The CDR3 region has the DNA TGCGCCAGCAGGAGAGTTGGAGCTCCCCTCTACGAGCAGTACTTC.

This rearrangement joins TRBV11-3 to TRBJ2-1, with unresolved D. V dropped 1 base and J dropped 8 bases, with 12 bases sitting between them. Germline assignment: CDR1 SGHNT and CDR2 YENEEA. CDR3 length equals 14 residues. Here the CDR3 DNA reads TGTGCCAGCAGCTTAGGTTGGCTGCAGGATGAGCAGTTCTTC. Protein sequence: CASSLGWLQDEQFF. The full variable domain, completed using reference TRBV11-3 and TRBJ2-1, is EAGVVQSPRYKIIEKKQPVAFWCNPISGHNTLYWYLQNLGQGPELLIRYENEEAVDDSQLPKDRFSAERLKGVDSTLKIQPAELGDSAVYLCASSLGWLQDEQFFGPGTRLTVL.

The chain is built from TRBV15 and TRBJ1-5; 7 positions match TRBD1. V was pared by 0 bases and J by 4 bases, with 3 bases of the junction left unmatched. The CDR3 contains 15 residues. Germline lookup yields CDR1 LNHNV and CDR2 YYDKDF (reference sequence). The CDR3 DNA sequence: TGTGCCACCAGCAGAGACCGGGACAGAAATCAGCCCCAGCATTTT. Translation: CATSRDRDRNQPQHF.

The V gene is TRBV5-1, the J gene TRBJ2-5, with a possible D match to TRBD1 (7 bases). CDR1 is SGHRS, CDR2 YFSETQ, per germline. Between the trimmed V and J ends, which lost 4 bases and 3 bases, there was a span of 13 bases. The CDR3 consists of 14 residues. Here the CDR3 reads CASSRGTDKETQYF. For the CDR3, the DNA is TGCGCCAGCAGCCGCGGGACAGATAAAGAGACCCAGTACTTC.

The chain links TRBV9 to TRBJ1-2; D perhaps matches TRBD1 (6 bases). This CDR3 has 14 residues. V was trimmed by 0 bases and J by 6 bases, leaving 12 bases between them. Germline V CDR1 and CDR2: SGDLS, YYNGEE. Written as DNA, the CDR3 is TGTGCCAGCAGCGTAGTCAACAGGGTTGATGGCTACACCTTC. Translating gives CASSVVNRVDGYTF. The variable domain in full, with the rest retrieved from reference TRBV9 and TRBJ1-2, is DSGVTQTPKHLITATGQRVTLRCSPRSGDLSVYWYQQSLDQGLQFLIQYYNGEERAKGNILERFSAQQFPDLHSELNLSSLELGDSALYFCASSVVNRVDGYTFGSGTRLTVV.

CDR3 protein: CASSIMGGREKLFF. CDR3 sequence (DNA): TGTGCCAGTAGTATAATGGGAGGGCGTGAAAAACTGTTTTTT. The gene calls are TRBV19 and TRBJ1-4; D not resolved. V dropped 2 bases and J dropped 7 bases, with 11 bases sitting between them. Germline V gene lookup returns CDR1 LNHDA and CDR2 SQIVND (reference sequence). The CDR3 is 14 amino acids.

The rearrangement links TRBV7-2 to TRBJ2-3, with TRBD2 as a possible D gene (5 bases). Trimming pared 1 base from V and 0 bases from J, leaving 11 bases between. This CDR3 contains 16 residues. The V gene's germline CDR1 is SGHTA and CDR2 FQGNSA. The CDR3 sequence: CASSLGTLSSTDTQYF. As DNA, the CDR3 is TGTGCCAGCAGCTTAGGGACTCTCTCTAGCACAGATACGCAGTATTTT.

The chain uses TRBV2 and TRBJ2-7; D perhaps matches TRBD1 (5 bases). Germline CDR1 reads SNHLY; CDR2 reads FYNNEI. The CDR3 is made up of 13 amino acids. V was cut by 9 bases and J by 4 bases, with 16 bases left in between. The CDR3 sequence: CASKERGEYEQYF. The DNA of the CDR3 is TGTGCCAGTAAGGAAAGGGGCGAATACGAGCAGTACTTC.

The CDR3 loop reads CASSPTSGAYNEQFF. The CDR3 region has the DNA TGTGCCAGCAGTCCGACTAGCGGAGCCTACAATGAGCAGTTCTTC. J is TRBJ2-1 and V is TRBV7-8; 9 positions agree with TRBD2. The ends lost 6 bases at V and 2 bases at J; junction bases unmatched: 5. The length of the CDR3 is 15 residues. Germline CDR1 SGHVS, CDR2 FQNEAQ.

This rearrangement joins TRBV5-4 to TRBJ2-1, with D unclear. This CDR3 has 17 amino acids. Germline CDR1 reads SGHNT; CDR2 reads YYREEE (reference sequence). Trimming removed 1 base at V and 0 bases at J, with 14 bases between. CDR3: CASSLNPSTSSYNEQFF. CDR3 DNA: TGTGCCAGCAGCTTGAACCCTAGTACGAGCTCCTACAATGAGCAGTTCTTC.

This clone has a single count. The chain couples TRBV18 to TRBJ1-2; D is possibly TRBD1 (5 bases). From germline, CDR1 is KGHSH and CDR2 LQKENI. V was trimmed by 2 bases and J by 2 bases, leaving 9 bases between them. The CDR3 has 14 amino acids. CDR3 sequence: CASSPGQGNYGYTF. CDR3 nucleotide sequence: TGTGCCAGCTCACCAGGGCAGGGAAACTATGGCTACACCTTC.

This clone has a handful of counts. The V and J genes are TRBV28 and TRBJ1-1; 8 bases fit TRBD1. Germline loops: CDR1 MDHEN, CDR2 SYDVKM. The CDR3 consists of 15 residues. V lost 2 bases, J lost 1 base, and 3 bases stayed unmatched. The CDR3 region is CASSLGDRSNTEAFF. The CDR3 coding sequence is TGTGCCAGCAGTTTAGGGGACAGGTCGAACACTGAAGCTTTCTTT.

This clone was counted once. The chain joins TRBV6-6 to TRBJ1-2, with D possibly matching TRBD1 (5 bases). Germline CDR1 is MNHNY and CDR2 is SVGAGI (reference sequence). The CDR3 has 14 residues. V lost 0 bases, J lost 8 bases, and 13 bases lay in between. CDR3 loop: CASSYSVRRGGYTF. CDR3 nucleotides: TGTGCCAGCAGTTACTCAGTCCGGAGGGGAGGCTACACCTTC.

The CDR3 bases are TGTGCCAGTACCATAACAGGGGGCAACGAGCAGTACTTC. Translation gives CASTITGGNEQYF. The chain combines TRBV19 with TRBJ2-7, with 9 bases identical to TRBD1. Germline V gives CDR1 LNHDA, CDR2 SQIVND (reference sequence). The junction had 6 bases not matched to a gene; V was cut back by 7 bases and J by 5 bases. CDR3 length: 13 amino acids.

V usage is TRBV30 and J usage is TRBJ2-5, with TRBD2 as a possible D gene (6 bases). The V end lost 0 bases, the J end lost 5 bases, and 10 bases lay between the germline ends. Looked up from germline, CDR1 is GTSNPN and CDR2 is SVGIG (reference sequence). The CDR3 is made up of 13 amino acids. As DNA, the CDR3 is TGTGCCTGGAGTGTACGACTAGATGAGACCCAGTACTTC. This codes for CAWSVRLDETQYF.

The chain uses TRBV10-3 and TRBJ2-5, with TRBD2 matching 15 bases. This CDR3 spans 14 amino acids. Trimming took 8 bases from V and 5 from J; bases not matched to a gene: 3. Germline lookup yields CDR1 ENHRY and CDR2 SYGVKD. The CDR3 reads CAISGLAGGETQYF. The CDR3 coding sequence is TGTGCCATCTCGGGACTAGCGGGAGGTGAGACCCAGTACTTC.

The V and J genes are TRBV5-1 and TRBJ2-5, with D possibly TRBD2 on 5 matching bases. Germline values: CDR1 SGHRS, CDR2 YFSETQ. The CDR3 sequence is 16 residues long. Trimming cost V 0 bases and J 3 bases, with 15 bases left between them. As DNA, the CDR3 is TGCGCCAGCAGCTTGGTTTCGGGATTTACCGAAGAGACCCAGTACTTC. This codes for CASSLVSGFTEETQYF.

The V call is TRBV5-1, the J call TRBJ2-3; 14 nucleotides agree with TRBD2. Unmatched junction bases numbered 11, after V lost 4 bases and J lost 1 base. This CDR3 is 19 amino acids long. Germline CDR1 and CDR2: SGHRS and YFSETQ. The CDR3 nucleotides read TGCGCCAGCAGCCCGTTAGGACTAGCGGGAGGCAAGGGCACAGATACGCAGTATTTT. This sequence encodes CASSPLGLAGGKGTDTQYF.

V usage is TRBV19 and J usage is TRBJ1-2; TRBD1 agrees at 8 bases. The CDR3 has 17 residues. V was clipped by 5 bases and J by 4 bases; unmatched bases: 15. Germline-derived CDR1 and CDR2 are LNHDA and SQIVND (reference sequence). The CDR3 here is CASSVTGGPGFLYGYTF. The CDR3, as DNA: TGTGCCAGTAGTGTAACAGGGGGACCCGGGTTCCTCTATGGCTACACCTTC.

The rearrangement joins TRBV5-8 to TRBJ1-3, with D possibly matching TRBD1 (5 bases). CDR1 and CDR2 (germline): SGHTS, YDEGEE. V lost 0 bases, J lost 2 bases, and 9 bases lay in between. The CDR3 consists of 15 residues. The CDR3 reads CASSLGGRPGNTIYF. Here the CDR3 DNA reads TGTGCCAGCAGCTTGGGGGGCCGCCCTGGAAACACCATATATTTT.

V is TRBV10-1 and J is TRBJ1-1; D remains ambiguous. This CDR3 region has 12 residues. V was trimmed by 8 bases and J by 1 base, leaving 8 bases between them. The germline V gene has CDR1 WNHNN and CDR2 SYGVQD (reference sequence). CDR3 nucleotide sequence: TGCGCCAGCGGACGGGAGAACACTGAAGCTTTCTTT. This codes for CASGRENTEAFF.

CDR3 sequence reads: CASSLETGGGNQPQHF. CDR3 sequence (DNA): TGTGCCAGCAGCTTAGAAACAGGGGGAGGAAATCAGCCCCAGCATTTT. The chain is built from TRBV7-8 and TRBJ1-5; 8 bases align to TRBD1. Trimming at V came to 1 base and at J to 4 bases, leaving 6 bases not matched to a gene. CDR1 SGHVS and CDR2 FQNEAQ come from the germline V gene. The CDR3 is made up of 16 amino acids.

The sample holds one count of this clone. The chain carries TRBV5-4 and TRBJ2-7; 9 bases are a match to TRBD2. This CDR3 contains 17 residues. V shed 0 bases and J 1 base; nucleotides not matched to a gene: 8. CDR1 is SGHNT, CDR2 YYREEE, per germline (reference sequence). Written as DNA, the CDR3 is TGTGCCAGCAGCTTGGCCCTAGCGGGAACCCAATCCTACGAGCAGTACTTC. It translates to CASSLALAGTQSYEQYF.

The V gene is TRBV7-8, the J gene TRBJ2-3; D might be TRBD1 (5 bases). Germline V CDR1 and CDR2: SGHVS, FQNEAQ. This CDR3 has 12 amino acids. The V end was cut by 6 bases, the J end by 4 bases, with 8 bases between. CDR3 loop: CASSLGADTQYF. CDR3 DNA sequence: TGTGCCAGCAGTCTAGGGGCAGATACGCAGTATTTT. The full variable domain, completed using reference TRBV7-8 and TRBJ2-3, is GAGVSQSPRYKVAKRGQDVALRCDPISGHVSLFWYQQALGQGPEFLTYFQNEAQLDKSGLPSDRFFAERPEGSVSTLKIQRTQQEDSAVYLCASSLGADTQYFGPGTRLTVL.

This clone was counted a few times. The rearrangement links TRBV5-1 to TRBJ1-1; D gene unclear. The V gene lost 2 bases and the J gene lost 4 bases, with 9 bases spanning the gap. The CDR3 consists of 13 residues. Germline V CDR1 and CDR2: SGHRS, YFSETQ. The CDR3 is CASSFGEVTEAFF. The CDR3 coding sequence is TGCGCCAGCAGCTTCGGGGAAGTCACTGAAGCTTTCTTT.